The 28 T cell receptor beta chains listed next were all sequenced from one sample in a study of shared clonotypes between healthy human individuals. The protocol was immunoSEQ multiplex PCR, while the TCRdb copy is restricted to in-frame clones and leaves out a portion. The sample consists of more than 550,000 clones, 92% of them appearing once. In the naive CD8 group, cells lacked CD45RO and were positively selected for CCR7, so terminally differentiated effector memory CD45RA+ cells were left out. The sample was naive CD8+ T cells sorted from blood. The source of these receptors is a man aged 25-40 years in good health.

Concerning this clone: The same CDR3 is also encoded by other DNA sequences in this sample. The genes are TRBV28 and TRBJ2-7; D unresolved. V lost 4 bases to trimming and J lost 1 base, with 8 bases between them. The length of the CDR3 is 13 residues. Germline CDR1 MDHEN, CDR2 SYDVKM. For the CDR3, the DNA is TGTGCCAGCAGTTCTGGGTTTTCCTACGAGCAGTACTTC. Amino acids: CASSSGFSYEQYF. Based on the CDR3 plus reference TRBV28 and TRBJ2-7, the full variable domain is DVKVTQSSRYLVKRTGEKVFLECVQDMDHENMFWYRQDPGLGLRLIYFSYDVKMKEKGDIPEGYSVSREKKERFSLILESASTNQTSMYLCASSSGFSYEQYFGPGTRLTVT.

This sequence joins TRBV28 and TRBJ2-7, with D tentatively TRBD2 (6 bases). V lost 2 bases, J lost 1 base, and 15 bases lay in between. The CDR3 is made up of 16 amino acids. Germline V gene data show CDR1 as MDHEN and CDR2 as SYDVKM. CDR3 nucleotide sequence: TGTGCCAGCAGTTTAGGACTCAAGGAGGGTTCCTACGAGCAGTACTTC. This encodes CASSLGLKEGSYEQYF.

Here the CDR3 reads CAGRGRLSYEQYF. As DNA, the CDR3 is TGTGCCGGACGGGGCAGACTTTCCTACGAGCAGTACTTC. This chain uses TRBV7-9 with TRBJ2-7; D could derive from TRBD1 or TRBD2 (5 bases each). CDR1 and CDR2 from the germline V gene are SEHNR and FQNEAQ (reference sequence). This CDR3 has 13 amino acids. Between the trimmed V and J ends, which lost 11 bases and 1 base, there was a span of 15 bases.

The genes are TRBV19 and TRBJ2-3, with D hard to call. In germline, CDR1 is LNHDA, CDR2 SQIVND (reference sequence). Deletions cut 7 bases from V and 3 bases from J, with 20 bases between. The CDR3 is made up of 16 amino acids. The CDR3 reads CASTSYLMSATDTQYF. Here the CDR3 DNA reads TGTGCCAGTACCTCCTACCTAATGTCTGCGACAGATACGCAGTATTTT.

The chain couples TRBV27 to TRBJ2-1; 8 nucleotides align to TRBD1. In germline, CDR1 is MNHEY, CDR2 SMNVEV (reference sequence). The length of the CDR3 is 14 residues. V trimming: 7 bases; J trimming: 3 bases; junction bases outside the gene matches: 5. The CDR3 coding sequence is TGTGCCAGCAAGAGGGGACAGGTCTACAATGAGCAGTTCTTC. It encodes CASKRGQVYNEQFF.

This sequence joins TRBV6-5 and TRBJ2-7, with D possibly being TRBD2 (5 bases). The V end lost 5 bases, the J end lost 0 bases, and 14 bases lay between the germline ends. The CDR3 has 15 amino acids. Germline V gene data show CDR1 as MNHEY and CDR2 as SVGAGI. CDR3 DNA sequence: TGTGCCAGCAGTCAAACCTTAGCGTCCTCCTACGAGCAGTACTTC. Translated, it gives CASSQTLASSYEQYF.

This clone was detected only once. The rearrangement joins TRBV19 to TRBJ1-5; D is ambiguous. The V and J ends lost 5 bases and 6 bases respectively, with 14 bases between them. The length of the CDR3 is 14 residues. Germline-derived CDR1 and CDR2 are LNHDA and SQIVND (reference sequence). The CDR3 spells CASSDTPGVQPQHF. The CDR3 DNA reads as TGTGCCAGTAGTGACACCCCCGGCGTTCAGCCCCAGCATTTT.

This sequence joins TRBV11-2 and TRBJ2-5, with D possibly being TRBD1 (5 bases). Germline CDR1 is SGHAT and CDR2 is FQNNGV. There are 14 residues in the CDR3. Trimming took 5 bases from V and 2 from J, leaving 12 bases between them. The CDR3 DNA reads TGTGCCAGCAGCGTACCAGGGCCACAAGAGACCCAGTACTTC. This encodes CASSVPGPQETQYF.

The chain carries TRBV4-1 and TRBJ2-1; 7 bases align to TRBD2. Germline V gene lookup returns CDR1 MGHRA and CDR2 YSYEKL. J gave up 8 bases and V 4 bases, and 8 bases lay outside the gene matches. The CDR3 is 14 amino acids. Here the CDR3 reads CASSLGLGGDEQFF. The DNA of the CDR3 is TGCGCCAGCAGCCTTGGACTAGGCGGCGATGAGCAGTTCTTC.

This chain uses TRBV6-5 with TRBJ2-1, with 7 bases matching TRBD2. Germline assignment: CDR1 MNHEY and CDR2 SVGAGI. The CDR3 extends over 15 amino acids. V lost 3 bases and J lost 5; bases outside the gene matches: 7. For the CDR3, the DNA is TGTGCCAGCAGTTATACTCCGGGAGGAAACAATGAGCAGTTCTTC. Translation: CASSYTPGGNNEQFF.

This chain links TRBV21-1 with TRBJ2-5; the D call of TRBD1 is as the table states it, not checked on the DNA. TRBV21-1 is labeled a pseudogene. The CDR3 extends over 14 amino acids. The CDR3 loop reads CASSNGTVQETQYF. The CDR3 DNA follows: TGTGCCAGCAGCAACGGGACAGTTCAAGAGACCCAGTACTTC.

This clone is a singleton in its sample. The genes are TRBV7-6 and TRBJ2-3; 10 nucleotides match TRBD2. The CDR3 totals 18 residues. Looked up from germline, CDR1 is SGHVS and CDR2 is FNYEAQ. With V trimmed by 5 bases and J by 5 bases, 16 bases remained unmatched. CDR3 amino acids: CASSQFMASGSAGDTQYF. In DNA form, the CDR3 reads TGTGCCAGCAGCCAGTTTATGGCTAGCGGGAGTGCAGGAGATACGCAGTATTTT.

CDR3 nucleotide sequence: TGTGCCAGCAGCTGGGTCCGAGACAGGGACGGCTACGAGCAGTACTTC. As protein: CASSWVRDRDGYEQYF. The genes are TRBV7-2 and TRBJ2-7; TRBD1 agrees at 7 bases. Germline CDR1 SGHTA, CDR2 FQGNSA. CDR3 size: 16 residues. J gave up 3 bases and V 4 bases, and 12 bases lay outside the gene matches.

V usage is TRBV29-1 and J usage is TRBJ1-2, with a possible D match to TRBD1 (5 bases). The CDR3 consists of 15 residues. Deletions cut 8 bases from V and 8 bases from J, with 27 bases between. Germline V gene sequence: CDR1 SQVTM, CDR2 ANQGSEA. The CDR3 reads CSLRLGGRAGGGYTF. The CDR3 DNA sequence: TGCAGCCTCCGACTCGGCGGTCGTGCCGGGGGAGGCTACACCTTC.

The V and J genes are TRBV25-1 and TRBJ2-1, with D perhaps given as TRBD1 or TRBD2 (5 bases each). V was trimmed by 6 bases and J by 5 bases, leaving 11 bases between them. The CDR3 covers 13 residues. Germline V gene lookup returns CDR1 MGHDK and CDR2 SYGVNS. The CDR3 nucleotides are TGTGCCAGCAGCCATGGGGGAAACAATGAGCAGTTCTTC. This gives the protein CASSHGGNNEQFF. Full variable domain (rest looked up from reference TRBV25-1 and TRBJ2-1): EADIYQTPRYLVIGTGKKITLECSQTMGHDKMYWYQQDPGMELHLIHYSYGVNSTEKGDLSSESTVSRIRTEHFPLTLESARPSHTSQYLCASSHGGNNEQFFGPGTRLTVL.

The V gene is TRBV28, the J gene TRBJ2-1; TRBD2 matches 11 bases. Trimming removed 8 bases from V and 7 bases from J; junction bases left unmatched: 13. The CDR3 is made up of 16 amino acids. Germline loops: CDR1 MDHEN, CDR2 SYDVKM. The CDR3 DNA reads TGTGCCAGCTCTGGTAGCGGGAGGGCCTGGGGAAATGAGCAGTTCTTC. Its translation is CASSGSGRAWGNEQFF. The full variable domain, rest sourced from reference TRBV28 and TRBJ2-1, is DVKVTQSSRYLVKRTGEKVFLECVQDMDHENMFWYRQDPGLGLRLIYFSYDVKMKEKGDIPEGYSVSREKKERFSLILESASTNQTSMYLCASSGSGRAWGNEQFFGPGTRLTVL.

The rearrangement uses TRBV5-4 and TRBJ2-7; TRBD2 might be the D (5 bases). Germline-derived CDR1 and CDR2 are SGHNT and YYREEE (reference sequence). The CDR3 contains 13 residues. Trimming took 4 bases from V and 6 from J, leaving 14 bases between them. CDR3: CASSPWNEGEQYF. The CDR3, as DNA: TGTGCCAGCAGCCCCTGGAATGAGGGCGAGCAGTACTTC.

This rearrangement joins TRBV7-8 to TRBJ2-1; TRBD2 might be the D (5 bases). Trimming cost V 1 base and J 9 bases, with 13 bases left between them. CDR1 SGHVS and CDR2 FQNEAQ come from the germline V gene. This CDR3 is built from 14 residues. In nucleotides, the CDR3 is TGTGCCAGCAGCTTAGTACGAGGGATGGGTGAGCAGTTCTTC. Protein: CASSLVRGMGEQFF.

The chain joins TRBV10-2 to TRBJ2-1, with 9 bases aligning to TRBD2. CDR3 length: 11 amino acids. Germline V gene lookup returns CDR1 WSHSY and CDR2 SAAADI. The junction had 7 bases not matched to a gene; V was cut back by 6 bases and J by 16 bases. The CDR3 is CASRIAGDHFF. DNA for the CDR3: TGCGCCAGCAGGATAGCGGGGGACCACTTCTTC.

This clone was seen only a few times. The genes are TRBV6-5 and TRBJ1-4, with TRBD1 matching 7 bases. The trim removed 7 bases at V and 14 bases at J, leaving 7 bases unmatched. CDR3 length: 11 amino acids. Per the germline V gene, CDR1 is MNHEY and CDR2 is SVGAGI. In nucleotides, the CDR3 is TGTGCCAGCACTAATACAGGGGCCCTGTTTTTT. Its protein product is CASTNTGALFF.

This chain links TRBV7-3 with TRBJ2-7; no firm D call. The CDR3 extends over 11 amino acids. Looked up from germline, CDR1 is SGHTA and CDR2 is FQGTGA. The germline V and J ends were trimmed by 4 bases and 4 bases, with 5 bases remaining between them. The CDR3, as DNA: TGTGCCAGCAGCTCCAAATACGAGCAGTACTTC. Amino acids: CASSSKYEQYF.

There are many counts of this clone. The identical CDR3 is also encoded by other nucleotide sequences in the sample. The CDR3 DNA is TGTGCCAGCAGTTTCAGGGGTAACAGCAATCAGCCCCAGCATTTT. Its translation: CASSFRGNSNQPQHF. The V gene is TRBV28, the J gene TRBJ1-5; a weak D match, TRBD1 (6 bases). The CDR3 sequence is 15 residues long. Trimming removed 3 bases from V and 1 base from J, with 10 bases in between. Per germline, CDR1 MDHEN and CDR2 SYDVKM. The variable domain in full, completed from reference TRBV28 and TRBJ1-5, reads DVKVTQSSRYLVKRTGEKVFLECVQDMDHENMFWYRQDPGLGLRLIYFSYDVKMKEKGDIPEGYSVSREKKERFSLILESASTNQTSMYLCASSFRGNSNQPQHFGDGTRLSIL.

The chain couples TRBV11-2 to TRBJ2-1; D is unclear. This CDR3 spans 11 amino acids. Trimming removed 6 bases from V and 12 bases from J, with 12 bases in between. Germline V CDR1 and CDR2: SGHAT, FQNNGV. CDR3 sequence (DNA): TGTGCCAGCAGTTGGTGGGAAGTGCAGTTCTTC. As protein: CASSWWEVQFF.

Concerning this clone: The junction departs from germline at one end; a sequencing error may be responsible. This chain links TRBV2 with TRBJ2-5, with D tentatively TRBD2 (6 bases). The CDR3 contains 16 residues. Germline loops: CDR1 SNHLY, CDR2 FYNNEI. The CDR3 DNA reads TGTGCCAGCAGTTTCACTTCGGGACTCCACTTAGAGGCCCAGTACTTC. It specifies CASSFTSGLHLEAQYF.

The genes are TRBV28 and TRBJ1-1, with D possibly matching TRBD1 (6 bases). Germline CDR1 MDHEN, CDR2 SYDVKM. Trimming shortened V by 1 base and J by 0 bases, and 18 bases separated the two germline ends. The CDR3 extends over 18 amino acids. CDR3 sequence: CASSLLYEEGHLNTEAFF. As DNA, the CDR3 is TGTGCCAGCAGTTTATTATACGAGGAGGGACATTTGAACACTGAAGCTTTCTTT.

The rearrangement joins TRBV7-3 to TRBJ2-7; 11 bases fit TRBD2. Germline loops: CDR1 SGHTA, CDR2 FQGTGA. This CDR3 is built from 15 residues. V was pared by 6 bases and J by 3 bases, with 7 bases of the junction left unmatched. This chain's CDR3 is CASRSTSGSIYEQYF. DNA of the CDR3: TGTGCCAGCAGATCTACTAGCGGGAGCATCTACGAGCAGTACTTC.

This clone was counted at least ten times. The rearrangement links TRBV7-2 to TRBJ1-2, with unresolved D. Deletions cut 2 bases from V and 0 bases from J, with 10 bases between. In germline, CDR1 is SGHTA, CDR2 FQGNSA. This CDR3 contains 15 residues. The CDR3 DNA follows: TGTGCCAGCAGCTTATGGGCAGCAGCTAACTATGGCTACACCTTC. Translation: CASSLWAAANYGYTF.

V is TRBV5-1 and J is TRBJ2-1, with 8 bases fitting TRBD1. V shed 4 bases and J 2 bases; nucleotides not matched to a gene: 5. This CDR3 comprises 15 residues. The germline gives CDR1 SGHRS, CDR2 YFSETQ. The CDR3 DNA reads as TGCGCCAGCAGCCCCGGGACAGGTGCCTACAATGAGCAGTTCTTC. This translates into CASSPGTGAYNEQFF.